The rows below give T cell receptor beta chains drawn from one sample of a study of shared clonotypes between healthy human individuals. The repertoire was sequenced with immunoSEQ multiplex PCR; TCRdb's copy has only in-frame clones and lacks some. The table has around 2.3 million clones, approximately 94% seen once; the top ten hold roughly 0.13%. The material sequenced was naive CD4+ T cells sorted from blood. These receptors were obtained from a man between 18 and 29 years old in good health. CDR3s include the opening cysteine and the closing phenylalanine or tryptophan. D genes are given only for firm matches. The listing skips clone size in some rows; elsewhere it reads once, few, many or a size class.

j_gene: TRBJ2-7; v_gene: TRBV14; abundance: NA; d_gene: NA; CDR3nt: TGTGCCAGCAGCCCCCGGGCTATCTCCTACGAGCAGTACTTC; CDR3aa: CASSPRAISYEQYF
j_gene: TRBJ1-1; v_gene: TRBV27; abundance: NA; d_gene: NA; CDR3nt: TGTGCCAGCAGTTCGGTGGGGGGCATGAACACTGAAGCTTTCTTT; CDR3aa: CASSSVGGMNTEAFF
j_gene: TRBJ2-6; v_gene: TRBV18; abundance: NA; d_gene: NA; CDR3nt: TGTGCCAGCTCACCGATCGACATCACCTCTGGGGCCAACGTCCTGACTTTC; CDR3aa: CASSPIDITSGANVLTF
j_gene: TRBJ1-3; v_gene: TRBV7-9; abundance: NA; d_gene: TRBD1; CDR3nt: TGTGCCAGCAGCTTAGGTGGGACAGCGACTCGGGGAAACACCATATATTTT; CDR3aa: CASSLGGTATRGNTIYF
j_gene: TRBJ1-5; v_gene: TRBV16; abundance: once; d_gene: NA; CDR3nt: TGTGCCAGCAGCCGCCGGTCCCCAAGGACGAATCAGCCCCAGCATTTT; CDR3aa: CASSRRSPRTNQPQHF
j_gene: TRBJ2-1; v_gene: TRBV10-3; abundance: NA; d_gene: NA; CDR3nt: TGTGCCATCAGTGAGTATAGTTGGAGCTCCTACAATGAGCAGTTCTTC; CDR3aa: CAISEYSWSSYNEQFF
j_gene: TRBJ1-5; v_gene: TRBV6-6; abundance: NA; d_gene: TRBD1; CDR3nt: TGTGCCACCACGGACAGGGGGAGGGTTAGGGATCAGCCCCAGCATTTT; CDR3aa: CATTDRGRVRDQPQHF
j_gene: TRBJ2-7; v_gene: TRBV5-1; abundance: NA; d_gene: TRBD2; CDR3nt: TGCGCCAGCACAACCGGGACTAGCAAGGCGTACGAGCAGTACTTC; CDR3aa: CASTTGTSKAYEQYF
j_gene: TRBJ2-3; v_gene: TRBV5-6; abundance: once; d_gene: TRBD2; CDR3nt: TGTGCCAGCAGCCTGACTAGCGGTCAGGGTAGGTCGGGTACGCAGTATTTT; CDR3aa: CASSLTSGQGRSGTQYF
j_gene: TRBJ2-7; v_gene: TRBV6-6; abundance: NA; d_gene: TRBD1; CDR3nt: TGTGCCAGCAGCCGGGGGACAGGGGGGAACGAGCAGTACTTC; CDR3aa: CASSRGTGGNEQYF
j_gene: TRBJ2-7; v_gene: TRBV28; abundance: NA; d_gene: TRBD1; CDR3nt: TGTGCCAGCAGTTTTCCCATACAGGGGAGCTCCTACGAGCAGTACTTC; CDR3aa: CASSFPIQGSSYEQYF
j_gene: TRBJ1-4; v_gene: TRBV5-1; abundance: NA; d_gene: TRBD1; CDR3nt: TGCGCCAGCAGCTTGGCCCCCGGGACAGTCAATGAAAAACTGTTTTTT; CDR3aa: CASSLAPGTVNEKLFF
j_gene: TRBJ2-3; v_gene: TRBV19; abundance: NA; d_gene: NA; CDR3nt: TGTGCCAGCGCCTTCGATAGAGTCGCGGGTACAGATACGCAGTATTTT; CDR3aa: CASAFDRVAGTDTQYF
j_gene: TRBJ1-1; v_gene: TRBV5-1; abundance: NA; d_gene: TRBD1; CDR3nt: TGCGCCAGCCAACCCGGGACAGGGGGGATGAACACTGAAGCTTTCTTT; CDR3aa: CASQPGTGGMNTEAFF
j_gene: TRBJ2-3; v_gene: TRBV29-1; abundance: NA; d_gene: NA; CDR3nt: TGCAGCGCAACCAGAGAAAACACAGATACGCAGTATTTT; CDR3aa: CSATRENTDTQYF
j_gene: TRBJ1-1; v_gene: TRBV19; abundance: NA; d_gene: NA; CDR3nt: TGTGCCAGTAGCCGGACTGGGTATACTGAAGCTTTCTTT; CDR3aa: CASSRTGYTEAFF
j_gene: TRBJ2-1; v_gene: TRBV6-5; abundance: NA; d_gene: TRBD2; CDR3nt: TGTGCCAGCCTGGGACTAGCGGGGGGCTACAATGAGCAGTTCTTC; CDR3aa: CASLGLAGGYNEQFF
j_gene: TRBJ1-3; v_gene: TRBV5-1; abundance: NA; d_gene: TRBD1; CDR3nt: TGCGCCAGCAGCCCGGGACAGGCCATAAACACCATATATTTT; CDR3aa: CASSPGQAINTIYF
j_gene: TRBJ1-6; v_gene: TRBV4-1; abundance: NA; d_gene: NA; CDR3nt: TGCGCCAGCAGCGAGGGCCATGCAAGGACTCCCCTCCACTTT; CDR3aa: CASSEGHARTPLHF
j_gene: TRBJ1-4; v_gene: TRBV7-9; abundance: NA; d_gene: NA; CDR3nt: TGTGCCAGCAGCTTACTCGGACAGTCAACTAATGAAAAACTGTTTTTT; CDR3aa: CASSLLGQSTNEKLFF
j_gene: TRBJ2-7; v_gene: TRBV6-5; abundance: NA; d_gene: NA; CDR3nt: TGTGCCGGCAGCCTCAGCCCGGACGCCTCCTACGAGCAGTACTTC; CDR3aa: CAGSLSPDASYEQYF
j_gene: TRBJ1-2; v_gene: TRBV10-2; abundance: NA; d_gene: NA; CDR3nt: TGCGCCAGCAGTGAGCCTGGACAGAACTATGGCTACACCTTC; CDR3aa: CASSEPGQNYGYTF
j_gene: TRBJ2-5; v_gene: TRBV11-2; abundance: NA; d_gene: TRBD2; CDR3nt: TGTGCCAGCAGCTCTGGACTAGCGGGGAGGCAAGAGACCCAGTACTTC; CDR3aa: CASSSGLAGRQETQYF
j_gene: TRBJ1-6; v_gene: TRBV6-1; abundance: NA; d_gene: TRBD1; CDR3nt: TGTGCCAGCAGCCCCTGGACAGGTGGTATCTCACCCCTCCACTTT; CDR3aa: CASSPWTGGISPLHF
j_gene: TRBJ1-2; v_gene: TRBV19; abundance: NA; d_gene: NA; CDR3nt: TGTGCCAGTAGTATTGGCAGGGGCGCTTATGGCTACACCTTC; CDR3aa: CASSIGRGAYGYTF
j_gene: TRBJ2-7; v_gene: TRBV10-1; abundance: NA; d_gene: NA; CDR3nt: TGCGCCAGCAGTCAGGGGAGCTCCTACGAGCAGTACTTC; CDR3aa: CASSQGSSYEQYF
j_gene: TRBJ2-1; v_gene: TRBV7-8; abundance: few; d_gene: NA; CDR3nt: TGTGCCAGCAGCACCAGGGTCCAAGCCTTGGATGAGCAGTTCTTC; CDR3aa: CASSTRVQALDEQFF
j_gene: TRBJ2-5; v_gene: TRBV4-3; abundance: NA; d_gene: NA; CDR3nt: TGCGCCAGCAGCCAAGAATTACAGCAAGAGACCCAGTACTTC; CDR3aa: CASSQELQQETQYF
j_gene: TRBJ2-7; v_gene: TRBV5-1; abundance: NA; d_gene: NA; CDR3nt: TGCGCCAGCAGCCCCTCTCCCCAGGAAATCTACGAGCAGTACTTC; CDR3aa: CASSPSPQEIYEQYF
j_gene: TRBJ2-7; v_gene: TRBV6-1; abundance: NA; d_gene: TRBD1; CDR3nt: TGTGCCAGCAGTGAAGGGACAGGGGGCTGGCGGGAGCAGTACTTC; CDR3aa: CASSEGTGGWREQYF
j_gene: TRBJ1-3; v_gene: TRBV28; abundance: NA; d_gene: NA; CDR3nt: TGTGCCAGCACGACGGGAGCCTCTGGAAACACCATATATTTT; CDR3aa: CASTTGASGNTIYF
j_gene: TRBJ2-1; v_gene: TRBV25-1; abundance: NA; d_gene: TRBD2; CDR3nt: TGTGCCAGCAGTGAATTAAGCGGGGTAATAAACAATGAGCAGTTCTTC; CDR3aa: CASSELSGVINNEQFF
j_gene: TRBJ2-2; v_gene: TRBV6-1; abundance: NA; d_gene: NA; CDR3nt: TGTGCCAGCAGTGAAGGGACCGGGGAGCTGTTTTTT; CDR3aa: CASSEGTGELFF
j_gene: TRBJ2-1; v_gene: TRBV6-6; abundance: NA; d_gene: TRBD2; CDR3nt: TGTGCCACGGGAGGAGGGAACAATGAGCAGTTCTTC; CDR3aa: CATGGGNNEQFF
j_gene: TRBJ2-7; v_gene: TRBV5-1; abundance: NA; d_gene: NA; CDR3nt: TGCGCCAGCAGCTTGGCCAATCAGGGCCCCGAGCAGTACTTC; CDR3aa: CASSLANQGPEQYF
j_gene: TRBJ1-2; v_gene: TRBV18; abundance: NA; d_gene: NA; CDR3nt: TGTGCCAGCTCCCCCGGACACCAAGACCCCTATGGCTACACCTTC; CDR3aa: CASSPGHQDPYGYTF
j_gene: TRBJ2-1; v_gene: TRBV6-5; abundance: NA; d_gene: TRBD1; CDR3nt: TGTGCCAGCAGTGGCAGGGGGACGGCATACAATGAGCAGTTCTTC; CDR3aa: CASSGRGTAYNEQFF
j_gene: TRBJ2-7; v_gene: TRBV7-9; abundance: NA; d_gene: NA; CDR3nt: TGTGCCAGCAGCGGGTTGACCTACGAGCAGTACTTC; CDR3aa: CASSGLTYEQYF
j_gene: TRBJ2-7; v_gene: TRBV6-6; abundance: NA; d_gene: NA; CDR3nt: TGTGCCAGGAGGGGGGGTCGCTCCTTC; CDR3aa: CARRGGRSF
j_gene: TRBJ2-7; v_gene: TRBV7-8; abundance: NA; d_gene: NA; CDR3nt: TGTGCCAGCAGCTTAGCCGAGGGGAGCTACGAGCAGTACTTC; CDR3aa: CASSLAEGSYEQYF
j_gene: TRBJ2-2; v_gene: TRBV5-1; abundance: NA; d_gene: TRBD2; CDR3nt: TGCGCCAGCAGCTTGGCCCTAGCGGGGGGGCCGACCGGGGAGCTGTTTTTT; CDR3aa: CASSLALAGGPTGELFF
j_gene: TRBJ1-5; v_gene: TRBV30; abundance: NA; d_gene: NA; CDR3nt: TGTGCCTGGAGTTCCCAGGGGAGGAATCAGCCCCAGCATTTT; CDR3aa: CAWSSQGRNQPQHF
j_gene: TRBJ1-2; v_gene: TRBV5-1; abundance: NA; d_gene: NA; CDR3nt: TGCGCCAGCAGCTTGGACGGGCCGCGGGATGGCTACACCTTC; CDR3aa: CASSLDGPRDGYTF
j_gene: TRBJ1-6; v_gene: TRBV5-6; abundance: NA; d_gene: NA; CDR3nt: TGTGCCAGCACACTGGGGCGGCAGGGTGGATCACCCCTCCACTTT; CDR3aa: CASTLGRQGGSPLHF
j_gene: TRBJ2-7; v_gene: TRBV29-1; abundance: NA; d_gene: NA; CDR3nt: TGCAGCGGTCTACGGGGACCCTACGAGCAGTACTTC; CDR3aa: CSGLRGPYEQYF